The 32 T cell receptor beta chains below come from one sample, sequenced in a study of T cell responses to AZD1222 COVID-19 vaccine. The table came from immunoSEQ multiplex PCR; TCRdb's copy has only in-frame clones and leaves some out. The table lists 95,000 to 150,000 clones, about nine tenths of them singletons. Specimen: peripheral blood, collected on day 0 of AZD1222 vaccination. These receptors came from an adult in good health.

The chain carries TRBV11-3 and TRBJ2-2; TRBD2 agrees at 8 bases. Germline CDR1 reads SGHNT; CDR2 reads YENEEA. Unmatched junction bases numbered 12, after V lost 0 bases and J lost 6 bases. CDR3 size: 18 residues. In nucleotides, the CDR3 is TGTGCCAGCAGCTTAGATTCGTCCGGGGGGGCCGTCGCCGGGGAGCTGTTTTTT. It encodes CASSLDSSGGAVAGELFF.

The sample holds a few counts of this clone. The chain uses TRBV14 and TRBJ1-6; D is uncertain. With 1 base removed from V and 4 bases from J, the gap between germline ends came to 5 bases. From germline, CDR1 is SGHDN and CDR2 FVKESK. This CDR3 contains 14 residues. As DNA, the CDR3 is TGTGCCAGCAGCCAAGGAGGTTATAATTCACCCCTCCACTTT. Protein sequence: CASSQGGYNSPLHF. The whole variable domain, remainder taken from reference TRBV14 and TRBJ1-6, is EAGVTQFPSHSVIEKGQTVTLRCDPISGHDNLYWYRRVMGKEIKFLLHFVKESKQDESGMPNNRFLAERTGGTYSTLKVQPAELEDSGVYFCASSQGGYNSPLHFGNGTRLTVT.

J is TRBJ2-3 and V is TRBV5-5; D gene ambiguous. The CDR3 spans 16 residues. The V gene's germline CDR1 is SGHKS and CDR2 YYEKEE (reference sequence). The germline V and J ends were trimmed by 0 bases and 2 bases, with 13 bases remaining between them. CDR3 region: CASSLGAAHLTDTQYF. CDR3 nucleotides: TGTGCCAGCAGCTTGGGGGCAGCTCACCTCACAGATACGCAGTATTTT. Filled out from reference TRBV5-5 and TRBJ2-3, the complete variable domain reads DAGVTQSPTHLIKTRGQQVTLRCSPISGHKSVSWYQQVLGQGPQFIFQYYEKEERGRGNFPDRFSARQFPNYSSELNVNALLLGDSALYLCASSLGAAHLTDTQYFGPGTRLTVL.

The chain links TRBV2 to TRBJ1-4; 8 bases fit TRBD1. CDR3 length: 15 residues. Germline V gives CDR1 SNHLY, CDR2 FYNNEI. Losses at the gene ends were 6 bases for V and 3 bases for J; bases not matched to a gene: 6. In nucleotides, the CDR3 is TGTGCCAGCAGAGACAGGGGCGCGGCTAATGAAAAACTGTTTTTT. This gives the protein CASRDRGAANEKLFF.

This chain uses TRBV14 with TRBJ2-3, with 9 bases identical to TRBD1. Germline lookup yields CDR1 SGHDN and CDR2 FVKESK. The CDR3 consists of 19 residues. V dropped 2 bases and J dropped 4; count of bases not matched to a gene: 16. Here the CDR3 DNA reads TGTGCCAGCAGCCAATTTGCGATTCCCGGGACAGGGATACCAGATACGCAGTATTTT. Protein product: CASSQFAIPGTGIPDTQYF.

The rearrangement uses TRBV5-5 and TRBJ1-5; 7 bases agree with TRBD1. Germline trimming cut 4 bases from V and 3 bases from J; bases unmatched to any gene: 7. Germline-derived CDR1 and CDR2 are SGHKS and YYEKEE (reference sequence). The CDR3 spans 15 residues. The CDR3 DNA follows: TGTGCCAGCAGCCGGGGGACAGCCTCCAATCAGCCCCAGCATTTT. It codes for CASSRGTASNQPQHF.

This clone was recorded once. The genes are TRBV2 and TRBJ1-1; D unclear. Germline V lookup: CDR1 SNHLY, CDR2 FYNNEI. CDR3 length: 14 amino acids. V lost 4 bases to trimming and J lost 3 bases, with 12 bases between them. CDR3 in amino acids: CASSVFGSYTEAFF. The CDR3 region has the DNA TGTGCCAGCAGTGTTTTCGGCAGTTACACTGAAGCTTTCTTT.

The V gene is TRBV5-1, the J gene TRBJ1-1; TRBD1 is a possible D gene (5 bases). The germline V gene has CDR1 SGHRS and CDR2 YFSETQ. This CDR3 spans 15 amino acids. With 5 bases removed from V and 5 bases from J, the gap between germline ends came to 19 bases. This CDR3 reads CASRDRGPVSTEAFF. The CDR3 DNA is TGCGCCAGCAGAGACCGGGGCCCGGTGAGTACTGAAGCTTTCTTT.

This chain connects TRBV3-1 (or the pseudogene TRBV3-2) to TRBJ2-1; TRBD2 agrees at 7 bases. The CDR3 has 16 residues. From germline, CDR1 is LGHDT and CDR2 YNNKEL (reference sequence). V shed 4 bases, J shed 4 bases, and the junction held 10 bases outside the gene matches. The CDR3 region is CASSPAPSGKYNEQFF. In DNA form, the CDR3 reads TGTGCCAGCAGCCCCGCTCCTAGCGGCAAATACAATGAGCAGTTCTTC.

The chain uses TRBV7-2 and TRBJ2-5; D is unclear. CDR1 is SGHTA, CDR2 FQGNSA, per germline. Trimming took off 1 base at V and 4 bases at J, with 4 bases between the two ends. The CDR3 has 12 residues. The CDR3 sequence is CASSLVGETQYF. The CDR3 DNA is TGTGCCAGCAGCTTAGTCGGAGAGACCCAGTACTTC.

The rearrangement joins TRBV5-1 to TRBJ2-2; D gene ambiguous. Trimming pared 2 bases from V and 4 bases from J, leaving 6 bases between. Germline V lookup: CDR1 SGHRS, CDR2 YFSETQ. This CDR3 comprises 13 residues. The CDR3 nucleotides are TGCGCCAGCAGCTTTCGATTCACCGGGGAGCTGTTTTTT. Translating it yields CASSFRFTGELFF.

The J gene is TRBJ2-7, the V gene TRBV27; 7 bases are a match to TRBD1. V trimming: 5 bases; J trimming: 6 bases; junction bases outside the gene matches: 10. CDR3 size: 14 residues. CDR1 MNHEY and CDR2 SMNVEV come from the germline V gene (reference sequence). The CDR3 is CASSPQTGFGEQYF. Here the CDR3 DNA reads TGTGCCAGCAGTCCACAGACAGGGTTCGGCGAGCAGTACTTC.

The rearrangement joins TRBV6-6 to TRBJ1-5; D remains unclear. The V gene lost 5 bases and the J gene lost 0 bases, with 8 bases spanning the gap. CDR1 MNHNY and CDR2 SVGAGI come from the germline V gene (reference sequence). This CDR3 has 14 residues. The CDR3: CASSAPGSNQPQHF. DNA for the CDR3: TGTGCCAGCAGTGCCCCGGGTAGCAATCAGCCCCAGCATTTT.

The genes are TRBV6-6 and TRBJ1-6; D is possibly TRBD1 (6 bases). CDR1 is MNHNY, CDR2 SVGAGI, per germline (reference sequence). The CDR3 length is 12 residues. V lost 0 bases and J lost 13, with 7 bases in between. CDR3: CASSYSGGPLHF. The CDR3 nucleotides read TGTGCCAGCAGTTACTCGGGGGGCCCCCTCCACTTT.

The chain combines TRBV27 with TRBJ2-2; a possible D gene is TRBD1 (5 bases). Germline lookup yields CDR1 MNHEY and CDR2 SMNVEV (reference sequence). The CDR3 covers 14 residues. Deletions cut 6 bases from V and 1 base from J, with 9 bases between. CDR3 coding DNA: TGTGCCAGCAGCTCCGGACAGAACACCGGGGAGCTGTTTTTT. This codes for CASSSGQNTGELFF.

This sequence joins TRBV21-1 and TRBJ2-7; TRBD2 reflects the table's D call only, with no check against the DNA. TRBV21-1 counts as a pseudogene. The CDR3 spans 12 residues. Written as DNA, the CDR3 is TGTGCCGGAGGTCCTTTTAGCAACGAGCAGTACTTC. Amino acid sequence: CAGGPFSNEQYF.

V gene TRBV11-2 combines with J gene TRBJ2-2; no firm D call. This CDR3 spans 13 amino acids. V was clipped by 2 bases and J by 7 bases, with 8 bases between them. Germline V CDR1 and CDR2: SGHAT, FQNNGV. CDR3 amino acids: CASSLRVVGELFF. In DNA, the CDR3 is TGTGCCAGCAGCTTAAGGGTGGTCGGGGAGCTGTTTTTT.

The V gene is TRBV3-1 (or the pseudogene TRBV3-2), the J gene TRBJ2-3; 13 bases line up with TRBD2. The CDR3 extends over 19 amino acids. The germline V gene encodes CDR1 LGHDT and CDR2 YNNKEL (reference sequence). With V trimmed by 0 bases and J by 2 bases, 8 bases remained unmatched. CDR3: CASSQDLGTSGDHTDTQYF. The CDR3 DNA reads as TGTGCCAGCAGCCAAGATCTAGGGACTAGCGGGGACCACACAGATACGCAGTATTTT.

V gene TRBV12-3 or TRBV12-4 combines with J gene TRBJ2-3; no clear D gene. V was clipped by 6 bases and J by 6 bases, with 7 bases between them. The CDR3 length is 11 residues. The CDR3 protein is CASSPADTQYF. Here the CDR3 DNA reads TGTGCCAGCAGCCCTGCGGATACGCAGTATTTT.

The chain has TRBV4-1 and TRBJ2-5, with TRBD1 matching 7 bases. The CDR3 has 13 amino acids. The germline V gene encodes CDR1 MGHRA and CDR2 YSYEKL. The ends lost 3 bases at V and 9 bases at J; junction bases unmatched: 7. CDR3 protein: CASSQDRRGPQYF. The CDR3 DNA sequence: TGCGCCAGCAGCCAGGACAGGCGCGGGCCCCAGTACTTC.

The CDR3 protein is CASRTPQGRYGYTF. In DNA, the CDR3 is TGTGCCAGCAGAACTCCACAGGGGCGCTATGGCTACACCTTC. J is TRBJ1-2 and V is TRBV2, with 7 nucleotides matching TRBD1. This CDR3 is 14 amino acids long. J gave up 4 bases and V 6 bases, and 8 bases lay outside the gene matches. Per the germline V gene, CDR1 is SNHLY and CDR2 is FYNNEI.

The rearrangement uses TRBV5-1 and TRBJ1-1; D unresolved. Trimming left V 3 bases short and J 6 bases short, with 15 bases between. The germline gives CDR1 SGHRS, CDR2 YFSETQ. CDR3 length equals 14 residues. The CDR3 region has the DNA TGCGCCAGCAGCTCAGAAGAACATGGGCCTGAAGCTTTCTTT. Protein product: CASSSEEHGPEAFF.

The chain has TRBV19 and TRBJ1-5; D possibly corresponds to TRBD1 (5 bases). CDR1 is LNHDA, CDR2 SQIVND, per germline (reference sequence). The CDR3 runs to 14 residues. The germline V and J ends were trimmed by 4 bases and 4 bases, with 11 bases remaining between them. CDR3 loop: CASSSNWGNQPQHF. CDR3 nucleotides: TGTGCCAGTAGTAGCAATTGGGGGAATCAGCCCCAGCATTTT.

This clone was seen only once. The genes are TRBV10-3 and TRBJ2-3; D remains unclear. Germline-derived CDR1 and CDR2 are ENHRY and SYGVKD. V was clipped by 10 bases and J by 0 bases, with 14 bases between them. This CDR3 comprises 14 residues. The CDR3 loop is CATTVPASTDTQYF. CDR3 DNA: TGTGCCACCACGGTCCCTGCTAGCACAGATACGCAGTATTTT.

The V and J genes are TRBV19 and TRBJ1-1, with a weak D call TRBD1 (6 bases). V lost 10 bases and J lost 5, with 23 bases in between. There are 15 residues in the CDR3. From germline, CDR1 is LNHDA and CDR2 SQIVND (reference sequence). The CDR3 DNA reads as TGTGCCACCCGCCGTGGTTGGGGGCTGGGGACTGAAGCTTTCTTT. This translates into CATRRGWGLGTEAFF.

The CDR3 sequence: CASSQDNNRDSVPSSYNSPLHF. The CDR3 coding sequence is TGCGCCAGCAGCCAAGACAACAACCGGGACTCCGTACCTAGCTCCTATAATTCACCCCTCCACTTT. J is TRBJ1-6 and V is TRBV4-1, with TRBD1 as a possible D gene (5 bases). V gave up 0 bases and J gave up 0 bases, with 24 bases separating them. The CDR3 runs 22 residues. The germline CDR1 and CDR2 sequences are MGHRA and YSYEKL.

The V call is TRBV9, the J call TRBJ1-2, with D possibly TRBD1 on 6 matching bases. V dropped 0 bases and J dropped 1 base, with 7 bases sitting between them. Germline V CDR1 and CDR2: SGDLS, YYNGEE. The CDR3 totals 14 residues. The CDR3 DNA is TGTGCCAGCAGCGTAGGACAGGATAACTATGGCTACACCTTC. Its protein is CASSVGQDNYGYTF.

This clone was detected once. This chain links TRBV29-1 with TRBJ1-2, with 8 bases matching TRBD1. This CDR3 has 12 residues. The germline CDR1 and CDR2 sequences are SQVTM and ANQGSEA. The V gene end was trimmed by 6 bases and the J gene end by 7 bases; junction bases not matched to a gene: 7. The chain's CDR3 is CSVSTGEAGYTF. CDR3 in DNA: TGCAGCGTATCGACAGGGGAGGCTGGCTACACCTTC.

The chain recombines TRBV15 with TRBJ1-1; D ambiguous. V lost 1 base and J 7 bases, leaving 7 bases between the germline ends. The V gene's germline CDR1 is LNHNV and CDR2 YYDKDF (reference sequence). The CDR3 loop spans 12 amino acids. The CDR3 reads CATSRVSGEAFF. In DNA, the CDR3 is TGTGCCACCAGCAGAGTATCGGGTGAAGCTTTCTTT.

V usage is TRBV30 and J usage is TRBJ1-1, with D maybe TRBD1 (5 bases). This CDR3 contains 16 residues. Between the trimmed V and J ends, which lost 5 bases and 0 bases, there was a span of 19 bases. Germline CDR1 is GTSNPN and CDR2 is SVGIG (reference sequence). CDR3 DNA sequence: TGTGCCTGGTCGGTCGGGGGGGTACTCATGAACACTGAAGCTTTCTTT. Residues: CAWSVGGVLMNTEAFF.

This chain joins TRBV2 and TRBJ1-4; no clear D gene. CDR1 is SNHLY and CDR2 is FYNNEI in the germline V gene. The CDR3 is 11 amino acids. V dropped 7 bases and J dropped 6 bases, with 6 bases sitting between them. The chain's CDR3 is CASKAYEKLFF. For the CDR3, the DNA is TGTGCCAGCAAAGCTTATGAAAAACTGTTTTTT.

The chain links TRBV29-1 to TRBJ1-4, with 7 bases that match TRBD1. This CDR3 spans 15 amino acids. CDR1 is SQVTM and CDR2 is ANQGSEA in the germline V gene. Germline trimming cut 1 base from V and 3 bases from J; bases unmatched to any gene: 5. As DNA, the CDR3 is TGCAGCGTTGAAGGGCCAGGGGGTTCTAATGAAAAACTGTTTTTT. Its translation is CSVEGPGGSNEKLFF.